The 30 T cell receptor beta chains listed next were all sequenced from one sample in a study of identical twins' blood T cells (dated by TCRdb to 2013 to 2014). Library preparation was by 5' RACE. TCRdb names Illumina Genome Analyzer IIx as the instrument used. TCRdb trimmed public reads at Q25 via fastp, called clones via MiXCR and kept in-frame beta chains. Here each entry gathers all rows of one CDR3 protein and keeps the most common genes and DNA. The table for this sample lists hundreds of thousands of distinct CDR3 sequences; roughly 27% of them were counted only once. Together, the top ten hold 5.5% to 6.5% of the sample. The sample comprised PBMCs. The receptors were sampled from a woman aged 18 to 55 in good health.

The chain is built from TRBV5-1 and TRBJ1-4; no clear D. Trimming took off 3 bases at V and 3 bases at J, with 12 bases between the two ends. Germline values: CDR1 SGHRS, CDR2 YFSETQ. CDR3 size: 15 residues. The CDR3 nucleotides are TGCGCCAGCAGCTCTTTGGCAGGATCTAATGAAAAACTGTTTTTT. This gives the protein CASSSLAGSNEKLFF.

Concerning this clonotype: This may be a read error, as it is one base from a much larger clone. The chain carries TRBV18 and TRBJ1-2, with D unresolved. CDR1 is KGHSH, CDR2 LQKENI, per germline. CDR3 size: 16 residues. In DNA form, the CDR3 reads TGTGCCAGCCCACCCTCTGGGAGGGTAGAGTCGTCTGGCTACACCTTC. Its protein is CASPPSGRVESSGYTF.

This clonotype was counted a few times. The gene calls are TRBV11-3 and TRBJ1-1; D is ambiguous. Germline CDR1 and CDR2: SGHNT and YENEEA. The CDR3 consists of 14 residues. V was trimmed by 5 bases and J by 3 bases, leaving 13 bases between them. The CDR3 region is CASSSGRIYTEAFF. CDR3 in DNA: TGTGCCAGCAGCAGCGGACGGATCTACACTGAAGCTTTCTTT.

This clonotype was detected a few times. The genes are TRBV7-2 and TRBJ1-2; D call uncertain. The CDR3 contains 13 residues. Trimming removed 2 bases from V and 7 bases from J, with 11 bases in between. In germline, CDR1 is SGHTA, CDR2 FQGNSA. The CDR3 here is CASSLLVSGGYTF. The DNA for the CDR3 is TGTGCCAGCAGCTTACTAGTGAGCGGTGGCTACACCTTC.

The chain employs TRBV5-1 and TRBJ1-2; tentative D call: TRBD1 (5 bases). The germline V gene has CDR1 SGHRS and CDR2 YFSETQ. V was clipped by 7 bases and J by 0 bases, with 7 bases between them. CDR3 size: 12 residues. The CDR3 DNA sequence: TGCGCCAGCGGGGGTCCTAACTATGGCTACACCTTC. This sequence encodes CASGGPNYGYTF.

This clonotype was detected many times. The genes are TRBV12-3 or TRBV12-4 and TRBJ1-2; D gene ambiguous. The length of the CDR3 is 12 residues. V was cut by 2 bases and J by 4 bases, with 5 bases left in between. CDR3 nucleotide sequence: TGTGCCAGCAGTTTAAGGCGCTATGGCTACACCTTC. Its protein is CASSLRRYGYTF.

The CDR3: CASSLGQGAVGETQYF. CDR3 DNA sequence: TGTGCCAGCAGCTTGGGCCAGGGGGCAGTGGGGGAGACCCAGTACTTC. The gene calls are TRBV7-6 and TRBJ2-5; TRBD1 matches at 8 bases. The CDR3 has 16 residues. V trimming: 3 bases; J trimming: 5 bases; junction bases outside the gene matches: 11. Per germline, CDR1 SGHVS and CDR2 FNYEAQ.

This sequence joins TRBV4-3 and TRBJ2-3, with D hard to call. V was cut by 0 bases and J by 4 bases, with 17 bases left in between. The CDR3 has 17 amino acids. Germline V gene data show CDR1 as LGHNA and CDR2 as YSLEER. CDR3 protein: CASSQERTGDLADTQYF. The CDR3 DNA reads TGCGCCAGCAGCCAAGAAAGAACCGGAGATTTAGCAGATACGCAGTATTTT.

This chain joins TRBV6-5 and TRBJ1-6; D not certain. In germline, CDR1 is MNHEY, CDR2 SVGAGI. V was pared by 0 bases and J by 0 bases, with 6 bases between. The CDR3 spans 16 residues. The CDR3 loop reads CASSYSAGSYNSPLHF. In DNA form, the CDR3 reads TGTGCCAGCAGTTACTCGGCGGGCTCCTATAATTCACCCCTCCACTTT.

A word on this clonotype: At one end the junction does not follow the germline gene, possibly because of a read error. This rearrangement joins TRBV6-6 to TRBJ2-5, with D perhaps TRBD1 (6 bases). CDR1 is MNHNY and CDR2 is SVGAGI in the germline V gene (reference sequence). This CDR3 is built from 9 residues. CDR3 sequence reads: CASSYSQGF. CDR3 bases: TGTGCCAGCAGTTACTCGCAGGGGTTC.

This chain connects TRBV5-1 to TRBJ1-4; weak D call: TRBD1 (5 bases). Germline V CDR1 and CDR2: SGHRS, YFSETQ. The V end lost 0 bases, the J end lost 5 bases, and 11 bases lay between the germline ends. The CDR3 has 15 amino acids. CDR3 loop: CASSLADSRNEKLFF. In DNA, the CDR3 is TGCGCCAGCAGCTTGGCAGACAGCCGAAATGAAAAACTGTTTTTT.

Points on this clonotype: A junction boundary mismatches the germline segment, possibly from a read error. The gene calls are TRBV7-2 and TRBJ1-5; unclear D gene. This CDR3 comprises 14 residues. The germline CDR1 and CDR2 sequences are SGHTA and FQGNSA. The CDR3 nucleotides read TGTGCCAGCAGCCCATGGGGTAGCAATCACCCCCAGCATTTT. Protein product: CASSPWGSNHPQHF.

This clonotype was picked up a small number of times. The CDR3 bases are TGCAGTGCTAGAGATCCGGGAGTAGATGAAAAACTGTTTTTT. This translates into CSARDPGVDEKLFF. V and J are TRBV20-1 and TRBJ1-4; D gene uncertain. V dropped 0 bases and J dropped 6 bases, with 11 bases sitting between them. Germline V gives CDR1 DFQATT, CDR2 SNEGSKA (reference sequence). The CDR3 has 14 residues.

Of note for this clonotype: With a much larger clone just one base away, this may be a read error. The CDR3 end shows no conserved phenylalanine or tryptophan, and so a read error is likely. V gene TRBV19 combines with J gene TRBJ1-2; 7 nucleotides agree with TRBD1. V was pared by 3 bases and J by 2 bases, with 6 bases of the junction left unmatched. The germline CDR1 and CDR2 sequences are LNHDA and SQIVND (reference sequence). CDR3 length equals 15 residues. DNA for the CDR3: TGTGCCAGTAGTATCCCCGGGACAGCAAACTATGGCTACACCTCC. It specifies CASSIPGTANYGYTS.

The genes are TRBV20-1 and TRBJ1-1; the D gene is possibly TRBD1 (5 bases). The CDR3 has 14 residues. The germline gives CDR1 DFQATT, CDR2 SNEGSKA (reference sequence). V gave up 1 base and J gave up 4 bases, with 13 bases separating them. The CDR3 nucleotides read TGCAGTGCTAGAGGGGGGGTTTTTACCACTGAAGCTTTCTTT. Protein: CSARGGVFTTEAFF.

Only a few counts were recorded for this clonotype. V usage is TRBV29-1 and J usage is TRBJ1-4; D uncertain. V dropped 4 bases and J dropped 10 bases, with 13 bases sitting between them. The CDR3 is 12 amino acids. Germline CDR1 is SQVTM and CDR2 is ANQGSEA. The CDR3, as DNA: TGCAGCGTTGGTGGGGTACCCGGAAAACTGTTTTTT. The encoded protein is CSVGGVPGKLFF.

This sequence joins TRBV29-1 and TRBJ1-2, with D hard to call. Germline CDR1 is SQVTM and CDR2 is ANQGSEA. Trimming took off 7 bases at V and 1 base at J, with 13 bases between the two ends. The CDR3 contains 13 residues. DNA of the CDR3: TGCAGCGCCGGACGGATGAATAACTATGGCTACACCTTC. Amino acids: CSAGRMNNYGYTF.

Comment on this clonotype: An end of the junction differs from the germline gene, which may be a read error. CDR3 nucleotide sequence: TGTGCCAGCAGTTTGAACAGGGACCTTCCAGAAGCTTTATTT. Protein: CASSLNRDLPEALF. The gene calls are TRBV12-3 or TRBV12-4 and TRBJ1-1; D is perhaps TRBD1 (6 bases). The CDR3 consists of 14 residues.

The sample holds a few counts of this clonotype. The V gene is TRBV10-1, the J gene TRBJ2-5, with 7 nucleotides matching TRBD2. V trimming: 0 bases; J trimming: 5 bases; junction bases outside the gene matches: 6. CDR1 and CDR2 from the germline V gene are WNHNN and SYGVQD (reference sequence). CDR3 length: 15 residues. The CDR3 nucleotides are TGCGCCAGCAGTGAGTCCGGGACTACTTTGGAGACCCAGTACTTC. Amino acid sequence: CASSESGTTLETQYF.

This clonotype was seen more than once but under ten times. The V and J genes are TRBV29-1 and TRBJ1-1, with TRBD1 as a possible D gene (5 bases). Germline V CDR1 and CDR2: SQVTM, ANQGSEA. Between the trimmed V and J ends, which lost 5 bases and 4 bases, there was a span of 20 bases. The CDR3 totals 15 residues. The CDR3 protein is CSVSLRVSLGTEAFF. The CDR3 bases are TGCAGCGTTTCCCTCAGGGTTTCCCTGGGCACTGAAGCTTTCTTT.

This clonotype appeared once. The V gene is TRBV25-1, the J gene TRBJ1-2; D remains unclear. The CDR3 is 14 residues long. With 3 bases removed from V and 4 bases from J, the gap between germline ends came to 12 bases. The germline V gene has CDR1 MGHDK and CDR2 SYGVNS. The CDR3 spells CASSDLGVAYGYTF. The CDR3 nucleotides read TGTGCCAGCAGTGATCTCGGGGTCGCCTATGGCTACACCTTC.

This clonotype showed up many times. The chain carries TRBV9 and TRBJ2-7; TRBD2 aligns across 10 bases. Germline CDR1 SGDLS, CDR2 YYNGEE. The CDR3 runs 15 residues. J gave up 6 bases and V 0 bases, and 6 bases lay outside the gene matches. CDR3 sequence (DNA): TGTGCCAGCAGCGTAGGGAGTCTAGCGGGGGTCGAGCAGTACTTC. Its translation is CASSVGSLAGVEQYF.

This chain links TRBV6-6 with TRBJ1-2; a possible D gene is TRBD1 (6 bases). CDR3 length equals 13 residues. Per the germline V gene, CDR1 is MNHNY and CDR2 is SVGAGI (reference sequence). The germline V and J ends were trimmed by 2 bases and 6 bases, with 10 bases remaining between them. This CDR3 is CASSYTGRDGYTF. The CDR3 DNA reads TGTGCCAGCAGTTACACAGGGCGAGATGGCTACACCTTC.

Many counts were recorded for this clonotype. CDR3 residues: CSVEDSNQPQHF. The CDR3 region has the DNA TGCAGCGTTGAAGACAGTAATCAGCCCCAGCATTTT. This chain links TRBV29-1 with TRBJ1-5; D uncertain. Germline CDR1 and CDR2: SQVTM and ANQGSEA. The CDR3 is 12 amino acids. V lost 0 bases to trimming and J lost 4 bases, with 4 bases between them.

The rearrangement uses TRBV10-3 and TRBJ1-6; possible D gene TRBD1, 5 bases. The germline CDR1 and CDR2 sequences are ENHRY and SYGVKD. V lost 3 bases, J lost 5 bases, and 11 bases lay in between. The CDR3 is 15 amino acids. This chain's CDR3 is CAISDDTRDNSPLHF. In DNA, the CDR3 is TGTGCCATCAGTGACGATACCAGGGATAATTCACCCCTCCACTTT.

This chain uses TRBV7-8 with TRBJ1-1, with TRBD1 matching over 9 bases. CDR1 and CDR2 from the germline V gene are SGHVS and FQNEAQ. V dropped 11 bases and J dropped 5; count of bases not matched to a gene: 18. This CDR3 is 16 amino acids long. The CDR3 DNA is TGTGCCTGCGGCACCCGGGACAGGGAAGGGGGTACTGAAGCTTTCTTT. Protein: CACGTRDREGGTEAFF.

This clonotype occurred many times. The V call is TRBV29-1, the J call TRBJ1-5; D ambiguous. The CDR3 runs 13 residues. Trimming pared 4 bases from V and 4 bases from J, leaving 11 bases between. Germline CDR1 reads SQVTM; CDR2 reads ANQGSEA. This CDR3 is CSVAPPKNQPQHF. The CDR3 bases are TGCAGCGTTGCCCCTCCAAAAAATCAGCCCCAGCATTTT.

The genes are TRBV20-1 and TRBJ2-1, with TRBD2 identical over 8 bases. V lost 5 bases to trimming and J lost 4 bases; unmatched junction nucleotides: 7. Germline V CDR1 and CDR2: DFQATT, SNEGSKA (reference sequence). CDR3 length: 14 amino acids. CDR3 bases: TGCAGTGCTCTCGGGAGGGCTCGGTACAATGAGCAGTTCTTC. Translation gives CSALGRARYNEQFF.

The V and J genes are TRBV7-9 and TRBJ1-1; D gene unclear. The CDR3 runs to 11 residues. CDR1 and CDR2 from the germline V gene are SEHNR and FQNEAQ (reference sequence). Trimming stripped 5 bases from V and 6 bases from J, with 7 bases between. The CDR3 protein is CASSLVPEAFF. CDR3 sequence (DNA): TGTGCCAGCAGCCTAGTTCCTGAAGCTTTCTTT.

The chain recombines TRBV7-9 with TRBJ2-2; D is perhaps TRBD1 or TRBD2 (5 bases each). This CDR3 is built from 16 residues. The V end was cut by 9 bases, the J end by 0 bases, with 17 bases between. The V gene's germline CDR1 is SEHNR and CDR2 FQNEAQ (reference sequence). CDR3 in amino acids: CARQLGETANTGELFF. CDR3 nucleotides: TGTGCCAGACAGCTCGGGGAGACAGCGAACACCGGGGAGCTGTTTTTT.